A single sample gave rise to the 28 T cell receptor beta chains below, sequenced in a study of shared clonotypes between healthy human individuals. Method: immunoSEQ multiplex PCR; TCRdb's copy keeps in-frame clones and lacks some. The sample records around 480,000 clones, 75% to 80% being singletons. Input material: PBMCs. Receptors originate from a woman in her 40s in good health. Some clones in this sample may be carry-over from other donors' samples.

A note on this clone: Distinct nucleotide sequences in the sample also encode this CDR3. The CDR3 sequence is CASSFNQPQHF. The DNA for the CDR3 is TGTGCCAGCAGTTTCAATCAGCCCCAGCATTTT. The chain has TRBV28 and TRBJ1-5; D call uncertain. V lost 3 bases, J lost 3 bases, and 0 bases lay in between. CDR1 is MDHEN, CDR2 SYDVKM, per germline. The CDR3 runs 11 residues.

This clone was seen a handful of times. The CDR3 nucleotides read TGTGCCAGCAGCTTAGGCTACCAAGAGACCCAGTACTTC. Encoded protein: CASSLGYQETQYF. The chain combines TRBV7-2 with TRBJ2-5; D not certain. The V end lost 1 base, the J end lost 0 bases, and 3 bases lay between the germline ends. The germline gives CDR1 SGHTA, CDR2 FQGNSA. The CDR3 extends over 13 amino acids.

This clone has only one observation. The genes are TRBV2 and TRBJ1-2; tentatively, D is TRBD1 (6 bases). V lost 6 bases and J lost 7, with 15 bases in between. Germline CDR1 and CDR2: SNHLY and FYNNEI. The CDR3 has 13 residues. The CDR3 DNA is TGTGCCAGCAGCCCAGGGGACGTTCTTGGCTACACCTTC. Translating gives CASSPGDVLGYTF.

The chain links TRBV18 to TRBJ2-2; D is possibly TRBD1 or TRBD2 (5 bases each). Trimming took off 6 bases at V and 0 bases at J, with 14 bases between the two ends. The CDR3 covers 16 residues. Germline CDR1 and CDR2: KGHSH and LQKENI. The CDR3 loop is CASSARGWANTGELFF. Here the CDR3 DNA reads TGTGCCAGCTCCGCTCGGGGCTGGGCGAACACCGGGGAGCTGTTTTTT.

The rearrangement joins TRBV4-1 to TRBJ2-7, with D unresolved. V shed 2 bases and J shed 3 bases, with 11 bases lying between them. CDR3 size: 14 residues. Germline V gives CDR1 MGHRA, CDR2 YSYEKL. This CDR3 is CASSQRPDGYEQYF. In DNA, the CDR3 is TGCGCCAGCAGCCAAAGACCCGACGGCTACGAGCAGTACTTC.

For the CDR3, the DNA is TGTGCCAGCAGCGAGACCACATCTTATAGCAATCAGCCCCAGCATTTT. As protein: CASSETTSYSNQPQHF. The V gene is TRBV2, the J gene TRBJ1-5; D is unresolved. The CDR3 is made up of 16 amino acids. Germline lookup yields CDR1 SNHLY and CDR2 FYNNEI. V shed 6 bases and J shed 0 bases, with 15 bases lying between them.

As for this clone: This sample also contains other DNA sequences that code for the same CDR3. The chain links TRBV7-2 to TRBJ1-1, with a possible D match to TRBD1 (6 bases). V shed 2 bases and J shed 4 bases, with 11 bases lying between them. Looked up from germline, CDR1 is SGHTA and CDR2 is FQGNSA. This CDR3 has 14 amino acids. The CDR3 DNA is TGTGCCAGCAGCTTAAGGGGCAGGGGCACTGAAGCTTTCTTT. Encoded protein: CASSLRGRGTEAFF.

V is TRBV18 and J is TRBJ2-3; 15 bases line up with TRBD2. This CDR3 comprises 17 residues. Losses at the gene ends were 0 bases for V and 8 bases for J; bases not matched to a gene: 6. Germline V gene sequence: CDR1 KGHSH, CDR2 LQKENI. The CDR3 region has the DNA TGTGCCAGCTCACCACCGGGGACTAGCGGGAGGCTTGGTACGCAGTATTTT. It specifies CASSPPGTSGRLGTQYF.

This clone was seen only a few times. At one end the junction does not follow the germline gene, possibly because of a read error. This chain uses TRBV5-6 with TRBJ2-2; D assignment may be TRBD1 or TRBD2 (5 bases each). Germline assignment: CDR1 SGHDT and CDR2 YYEEEE. This CDR3 comprises 15 residues. CDR3 DNA: TGTGCCAGCAGCTTGTGGGGGACGAAGACCGGGGAGCTGTTTTTT. Amino acid sequence: CASSLWGTKTGELFF.

V and J are TRBV7-3 and TRBJ1-2; D is possibly TRBD1 (6 bases). The CDR3 is made up of 13 amino acids. Germline CDR1 is SGHTA and CDR2 is FQGTGA. Between the trimmed V and J ends, which lost 4 bases and 6 bases, there was a span of 12 bases. The CDR3 region is CASSSGGGDGYTF. The DNA for the CDR3 is TGTGCCAGCAGCTCCGGAGGGGGGGATGGCTACACCTTC.

On this clone itself: A read error may be the cause here, since a much bigger clone is one base away. Different DNA sequences within this sample yield the same CDR3. V usage is TRBV7-2 and J usage is TRBJ2-1; the D is unclear. Germline V lookup: CDR1 SGHTA, CDR2 FQGNSA. With 1 base removed from V and 5 bases from J, the gap between germline ends came to 6 bases. CDR3 length: 13 amino acids. This CDR3 is CASSLGWDNEQFF. The CDR3 DNA reads as TGTGCCAGCAGCTTAGGGTGGGACAATGAGCAGTTCTTC.

The chain uses TRBV5-6 and TRBJ1-4, with 7 positions matching TRBD1. The junction had 8 bases not matched to a gene; V was cut back by 4 bases and J by 5 bases. Germline V lookup: CDR1 SGHDT, CDR2 YYEEEE. The CDR3 loop spans 15 amino acids. The CDR3 nucleotides are TGTGCCAGCAGCGACTGGACAGGCTACAATGAAAAACTGTTTTTT. Its translation: CASSDWTGYNEKLFF.

The chain uses TRBV5-1 and TRBJ2-4; D call uncertain. V was clipped by 4 bases and J by 0 bases, with 14 bases between them. This CDR3 contains 16 residues. Germline CDR1 SGHRS, CDR2 YFSETQ. The CDR3 sequence: CASSPTLILAKNIQYF. The CDR3 region has the DNA TGCGCCAGCAGCCCGACCCTGATACTAGCCAAAAACATTCAGTACTTC.

The rearrangement joins TRBV4-2 to TRBJ1-4; D ambiguous. Germline CDR1 LGHNA, CDR2 YNFKEQ. The CDR3 sequence is 14 residues long. Trimming took 1 base from V and 7 from J, leaving 10 bases between them. CDR3 amino acids: CASSQGGSSEKLFF. Written as DNA, the CDR3 is TGTGCCAGCAGCCAAGGAGGCAGCTCTGAAAAACTGTTTTTT.

This clone occurred a few times. Other DNA sequences of this sample code for an identical CDR3. The gene calls are TRBV5-1 and TRBJ2-6; perhaps TRBD1 as D (5 bases). The V end was cut by 1 base, the J end by 0 bases, with 8 bases between. The CDR3 has 16 residues. Germline V CDR1 and CDR2: SGHRS, YFSETQ. The CDR3 loop reads CASSLTGSSGANVLTF. CDR3 nucleotides: TGCGCCAGCAGCTTGACAGGTAGCTCTGGGGCCAACGTCCTGACTTTC.

The rearrangement links TRBV10-3 to TRBJ1-3, with 7 bases aligning to TRBD1. CDR1 and CDR2 (germline): ENHRY, SYGVKD. The CDR3 is 15 residues long. V dropped 2 bases and J dropped 2; count of bases not matched to a gene: 3. CDR3 sequence (DNA): TGTGCCATCAGTGAGCAGACAGGGACTGGAAACACCATATATTTT. This sequence encodes CAISEQTGTGNTIYF.

The rearrangement links TRBV5-1 to TRBJ2-7; D not resolved. With 0 bases removed from V and 4 bases from J, the gap between germline ends came to 11 bases. This CDR3 region has 14 residues. Germline CDR1 SGHRS, CDR2 YFSETQ. CDR3 nucleotide sequence: TGCGCCAGCAGCTTGGTCTCTACCCCTTACGAGCAGTACTTC. It encodes CASSLVSTPYEQYF.

The CDR3, as DNA: TGCGCCAGCAGCCTCGAGGGGATGCGGAATCAGCCCCAGCATTTT. Its protein is CASSLEGMRNQPQHF. The chain recombines TRBV5-1 with TRBJ1-5, with a tentative D call TRBD1 (5 bases). V gave up 4 bases and J gave up 4 bases, with 15 bases separating them. The CDR3 extends over 15 amino acids. CDR1 SGHRS and CDR2 YFSETQ come from the germline V gene. The complete variable domain, with remaining parts taken from reference TRBV5-1 and TRBJ1-5, reads KAGVTQTPRYLIKTRGQQVTLSCSPISGHRSVSWYQQTPGQGLQFLFEYFSETQRNKGNFPGRFSGRQFSNSRSEMNVSTLELGDSALYLCASSLEGMRNQPQHFGDGTRLSIL.

Concerning this clone itself: This sample also contains other DNA sequences that code for the same CDR3. The chain combines TRBV7-6 with TRBJ2-3, with 12 bases fitting TRBD2. The V gene end was trimmed by 3 bases and the J gene end by 6 bases; junction bases not matched to a gene: 10. The germline CDR1 and CDR2 sequences are SGHVS and FNYEAQ. CDR3 length: 17 residues. DNA for the CDR3: TGTGCCAGCAGCTTGACCCATACTAGCGGGAGGTGGGATACGCAGTATTTT. It codes for CASSLTHTSGRWDTQYF.

This rearrangement joins TRBV28 to TRBJ2-7; D is unclear. V lost 6 bases and J lost 2, with 8 bases in between. CDR3 length equals 12 residues. Germline V gene sequence: CDR1 MDHEN, CDR2 SYDVKM. As DNA, the CDR3 is TGTGCCAGCAGGGCTGCCCCCTACGAGCAGTACTTC. Its protein is CASRAAPYEQYF.

This chain joins TRBV5-4 and TRBJ2-3; the D is unclear. Germline V gene lookup returns CDR1 SGHNT and CDR2 YYREEE (reference sequence). The V and J ends lost 1 base and 1 base respectively, with 4 bases between them. The CDR3 contains 13 residues. Here the CDR3 reads CASSLPRTDTQYF. The CDR3 DNA is TGTGCCAGCAGCTTGCCGCGCACAGATACGCAGTATTTT. The variable domain in full, completed from reference TRBV5-4 and TRBJ2-3, reads ETGVTQSPTHLIKTRGQQVTLRCSSQSGHNTVSWYQQALGQGPQFIFQYYREEENGRGNFPPRFSGLQFPNYSSELNVNALELDDSALYLCASSLPRTDTQYFGPGTRLTVL.

In this sample, this clone turned up once. This sequence joins TRBV18 and TRBJ2-3; the match to TRBD2 covers 8 bases. This CDR3 contains 16 residues. The V segment lost 3 bases and the J segment 4 bases; nucleotides outside the gene matches: 9. The germline gives CDR1 KGHSH, CDR2 LQKENI. The CDR3 region has the DNA TGTGCCAGCTCACCCTCACTAGCGGTTGAGGCAGATACGCAGTATTTT. Translating it yields CASSPSLAVEADTQYF.

The chain has TRBV19 and TRBJ2-1, with TRBD1 matching over 10 bases. V was pared by 7 bases and J by 6 bases, with 3 bases of the junction left unmatched. CDR1 and CDR2 from the germline V gene are LNHDA and SQIVND (reference sequence). This CDR3 contains 13 residues. CDR3 bases: TGTGCCAGTAAAAGACAGGGGGCCAATGAGCAGTTCTTC. Translating it yields CASKRQGANEQFF.

The chain employs TRBV4-3 and TRBJ2-1; D not certain. Trimming took 0 bases from V and 1 from J, leaving 10 bases between them. The germline gives CDR1 LGHNA, CDR2 YSLEER. The CDR3 length is 16 residues. The CDR3: CASSQEAPGSYNEQFF. The CDR3 coding sequence is TGCGCCAGCAGCCAAGAGGCCCCCGGGTCCTACAATGAGCAGTTCTTC.

In its sample, this clone was seen many times. The chain couples TRBV7-2 to TRBJ1-2, with D tentatively TRBD1 (6 bases). The CDR3 runs 15 residues. V was pared by 1 base and J by 4 bases, with 13 bases between. CDR1 SGHTA and CDR2 FQGNSA come from the germline V gene. This chain's CDR3 is CASSLGGQASYGYTF. DNA for the CDR3: TGTGCCAGCAGCTTAGGGGGGCAGGCCAGCTATGGCTACACCTTC.

This clone was found many times. This chain uses TRBV6-4 with TRBJ1-2, with D hard to call. This CDR3 region has 14 residues. V was trimmed by 0 bases and J by 4 bases, leaving 9 bases between them. Germline CDR1 MRHNA, CDR2 SNTAGT. The CDR3 region has the DNA TGTGCCAGCAGTGACTCGGCTGAATCCTATGGCTACACCTTC. It codes for CASSDSAESYGYTF.

The rearrangement joins TRBV5-1 to TRBJ2-5, with D unclear. Looked up from germline, CDR1 is SGHRS and CDR2 is YFSETQ. Trimming left V 0 bases short and J 5 bases short, with 11 bases between. The CDR3 sequence is 14 residues long. CDR3 nucleotides: TGCGCCAGCAGCTTGGAAGTGAGGATGGAGACCCAGTACTTC. Its translation: CASSLEVRMETQYF.

This clone was counted only a few times. The chain links TRBV29-1 to TRBJ1-6; D perhaps matches TRBD1 (5 bases). This CDR3 is built from 12 residues. Per the germline V gene, CDR1 is SQVTM and CDR2 is ANQGSEA. The ends were cut back, 6 bases at V and 6 bases at J, with 9 bases in the middle. The CDR3 DNA reads TGCAGCGTCAGGGACGGTAATTCACCCCTCCACTTT. Encoded protein: CSVRDGNSPLHF.